This T cell receptor (beta chain) was captured by sequencing in a study of T-cell reconstitution after alpha-beta-depleted transplantation in children. This CDR3 has 15 amino acids. Germline V CDR1 and CDR2: SGHRS, YFSETQ. V dropped 4 bases and J dropped 6; count of bases not matched to a gene: 10. This clonotype was seen at least ten times. Unique molecular identifiers were incorporated when the TCRbeta library was constructed. From the PCR reads, TCRdb called clonotypes with MiXCR, one entry per CDR3 protein. This table holds approximately 240,000 distinct CDR3 sequences, about 9.6% found once. This TCR was sampled from a human donor who donated a stem cell graft to a child with SCID. The sample was PBMCs from the stem cell graft donor, taken from the stem cell graft. This chain joins TRBV5-1 and TRBJ1-5; 7 bases are shared with TRBD1. The CDR3 reads CASSPSGGLTQPQHF. The CDR3 DNA reads as TGCGCCAGCAGCCCGTCAGGGGGACTAACTCAGCCCCAGCATTTT.